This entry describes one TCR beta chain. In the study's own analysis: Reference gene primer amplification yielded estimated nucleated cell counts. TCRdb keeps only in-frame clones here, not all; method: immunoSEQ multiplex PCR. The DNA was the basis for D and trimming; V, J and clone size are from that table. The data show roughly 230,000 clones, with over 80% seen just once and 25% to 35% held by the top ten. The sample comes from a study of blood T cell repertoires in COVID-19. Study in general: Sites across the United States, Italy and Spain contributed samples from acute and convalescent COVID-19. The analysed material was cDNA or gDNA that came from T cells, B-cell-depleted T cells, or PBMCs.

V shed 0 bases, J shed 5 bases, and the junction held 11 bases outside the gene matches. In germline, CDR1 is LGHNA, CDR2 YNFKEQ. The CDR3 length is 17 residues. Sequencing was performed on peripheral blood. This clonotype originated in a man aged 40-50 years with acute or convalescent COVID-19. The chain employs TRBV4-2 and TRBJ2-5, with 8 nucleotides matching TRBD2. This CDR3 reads CASSQDQAGEELETQYF. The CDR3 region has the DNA TGTGCCAGCAGCCAAGATCAAGCGGGAGAAGAACTTGAGACCCAGTACTTC.